This is a list of T cell receptor beta chains from one sample in a study of T cell responses to AZD1222 COVID-19 vaccine. This table comes from immunoSEQ multiplex PCR, and its TCRdb copy is limited to in-frame clones, with some not included. The top ten hold approximately 10% of the sample, which has about 84,000 clones, about nine tenths seen once. The source material was peripheral blood, sampled 28 days after the second AZD1222 dose. The receptors shown here come from an adult who received the AZD1222 COVID-19 vaccine. The CDR3 runs from the conserved cysteine through the conserved F or W.

v_gene	j_gene	CDR3aa
TRBV6-1	TRBJ2-3	CASSEDPHTDTQYF
TRBV7-6	TRBJ2-7	CASSLVGYTGEQYF
TRBV28	TRBJ1-5	CASSPTGSQQPQHF
TRBV3-1/TRBV3-2	TRBJ1-2	CASSQTNRPLYGYTF
TRBV29-1	TRBJ1-1	CSVESGIWDTEAFF
TRBV4-1	TRBJ2-7	CASSSPGQGNYEQYF
TRBV6-5	TRBJ2-3	CASSYGTLSTDTQYF
TRBV5-4	TRBJ1-1	CASSFRQGYTEAFF
TRBV9	TRBJ1-6	CASSVAAGYNSPLHF
TRBV5-4	TRBJ2-5	CASSLRLAGGETQYF
TRBV3-1/TRBV3-2	TRBJ2-2	CASSPRAGRANTGELFF
TRBV9	TRBJ1-5	CASSAGQINQPQHF
TRBV6-5	TRBJ2-7	CASSYDRYEQYF
TRBV6-6	TRBJ1-3	CASSRQKRRSGNTIYF
TRBV7-9	TRBJ2-2	CARDPIAGGSGELFF
TRBV5-6	TRBJ1-2	CASSFRPTNYGYTF
TRBV28	TRBJ1-3	CASVTGGVKGNTIYF
TRBV5-6	TRBJ2-2	CASRRGQFTGELFF
TRBV7-6	TRBJ1-1	CASSLGGSGTEAFF
TRBV10-3	TRBJ2-1	CAISGRLAGNNEQFF
TRBV30	TRBJ2-1	CAWRPKSSYNEQFF
TRBV11-2	TRBJ2-2	CASSLGAGGPGIGELFF
TRBV11-3	TRBJ1-4	CASSRGPNEKLFF
TRBV6-1	TRBJ1-6	CASSEGLDRGRSPLHF